Here is one TCR beta chain with its context. This clonotype was counted at least ten times. What this receptor recognizes is not known. Per-base qualities were not stored, and no clone one base away is much larger. The data were obtained in a study of T cells in Graves' hyperthyroidism and ophthalmopathy (dated by TCRdb to between 2018 and 2021). For context, the study as a whole: Peripheral blood was collected at initial diagnosis, before any treatment. After blood sampling, hyperthyroidism patients were treated with methimazole at a starting dose of 30 mg daily, and ophthalmopathy patients were treated with high-dose intravenous methylprednisolone. The study also compared thyroid tissue and blood T-cell repertoires from roughly 6 Graves' hyperthyroidism patients. According to the paper, TCR Vbeta CDR3 sequencing was carried out on 135 peripheral blood samples, which came from 40 to 45 ophthalmopathy, roughly 75 hyperthyroidism and some 17 progressor patients. An independent validation cohort of around 20 hyperthyroidism patients and 17 patients who later progressed to ophthalmopathy tested prospective prediction of ophthalmopathy. To identify TCR V-J signatures that set the groups apart, the researchers used a discovery cohort of more than 95 patients, made up of some 41 with Graves' ophthalmopathy and 55 to 65 with stable Graves' hyperthyroidism. The roughly 91 discovery patients were randomly divided into training and test sets at a 7:3 ratio.

Broader findings and caveats from the paper: Blood samples also contained most of the expanded thyroid clonotypes (frequency above 0.001), which suggests that blood repertoires may reflect thyroid immune responses. In validation, the model predicted progression to ophthalmopathy with approximately 71% sensitivity and approximately 78% specificity, a median of approximately 6.7 months before onset. Ophthalmopathy was separated from stable hyperthyroidism by a 13 V-J signature model, with around 90% sensitivity and 81% to 82% specificity obtained in cross-validation and 80%/75% obtained in testing. No statistical method was used to fix the sample size in advance, and group allocation was not hidden from the investigators.

Graves' hyperthyroidism was defined as stable when no progression to ophthalmopathy occurred over 18 months of follow-up. Hyperthyroidism patients were newly diagnosed, had a disease duration of under 2 months, and were aged 18 to 65 years. Patients with uncontrolled infections, other autoimmune diseases, pregnancy or lactation were excluded. Diagnoses relied on clinical symptoms, serum thyroxine and TRAb, thyroid ultrasound and orbital computed tomography. PBMCs were isolated from 7.5 to 10 ml of fresh peripheral blood by Ficoll-Paque density gradient centrifugation. Total RNA was extracted with Trizol reagent, and quality was checked on an Agilent 2100 Bioanalyzer. From the cysteine up to the phenylalanine, the CDR3 has a length of 15 residues. The DNA shown is the 45-base CDR3, in frame from base 1. The germline V gene supplies CDR1 KGHSH and CDR2 LQKENI. The V end loses 6 bases and the J end loses 0 bases, and a stretch of 12 bases separates them.

The TCR beta CDR3 regions were amplified from the RNA transcripts. The TCR CDR3 was subjected to a first round of RT-PCR using the HTBI primer set and the Qiagen OneStep RT-PCR kit. The libraries were constructed in a second round of multiplex PCR and then size-selected and purified. Sequencing of the libraries was done on an Illumina HiSeq2000 using paired-end 100 bp reads. In the authors' own workflow: Raw data were processed with SOAPnuke, discarding reads with adapters, uncalled bases, mean Phred below 15, or no exact constant-primer or identifier match. COPE v1.2.5 was used to merge high-quality paired reads, and clonotypes were defined as unique nucleotide sequences. MiTCR v1.1 was used to align clonotypes to the IMGT TRBV, TRBD and TRBJ reference segments. Only V-J combinations with frequency above 0.0001, covering 99.2% of repertoires, were analysed. A TCS score was defined as the ratio between F50 (clonal expansion) and ExV (chaos), using BLOSUM62-based TCRdist between CDR3 peptides within each V-J. Welch's t-statistics and random forest reduced approximately 520 V-J features to 10 to 15, which were used in a naive Bayes classifier (R e1071). Through fastp at Q25 and MiXCR, TCRdb rebuilt clones from the public reads, retaining in-frame beta chains. Entries that share a CDR3 protein sequence are merged under the most common genes and DNA. These V and J calls are TCRdb output, not the study's own analysis. The sample table lists 650,000 to 750,000 distinct CDR3 sequences, 12% to 15% of them with a count of one. The ten largest clones take up 10% to 13% of the sample.

The sequence came from a woman aged 18-35 years with Graves' hyperthyroidism. The specimen was blood. The chain is made from TRBV18 and TRBJ2-4, with no D gene named confidently. The CDR3 protein sequence reads: CASSPVVIAKNIQYF. The sequenced DNA: TGTGCCAGCTCTCCAGTAGTCATAGCCAAAAACATTCAGTACTTC. With the portions outside the CDR3 filled from the reference TRBV18 and TRBJ2-4 genes, the complete variable region becomes NAGVMQNPRHLVRRRGQEARLRCSPMKGHSHVYWYRQLPEEGLKFMVYLQKENIIDESGMPKERFSAEFPKEGPSILRIQQVVRGDSAAYFCASSPVVIAKNIQYFGAGTRLSVL.